The 10 T cell receptor beta chains in this list originate from one sample, sequenced in a study of blood T cell repertoires in COVID-19. Sequencing was performed with immunoSEQ multiplex PCR; in TCRdb, only in-frame clones are kept and a portion is missing. The sample includes about 70,000 clones, approximately 89% seen only once; the top ten take just over 2.5%. What was sequenced was peripheral blood. The source is a man between 45 and 60 years old with COVID-19, enrolled during active disease.

The rearrangement joins TRBV3-1 (or the pseudogene TRBV3-2) to TRBJ2-3, with D tentatively TRBD1 (5 bases). Trimming pared 5 bases from V and 7 bases from J, leaving 25 bases between. Germline V lookup: CDR1 LGHDT, CDR2 YNNKEL (reference sequence). This CDR3 comprises 17 residues. The CDR3 sequence is CASSLTTGFLVGHTQYF. In DNA form, the CDR3 reads TGTGCCAGCAGCTTAACTACAGGATTTTTAGTCGGGCATACGCAGTATTTT.

The J gene is TRBJ2-7, the V gene TRBV28, with D possibly matching TRBD1 (6 bases). Germline V gives CDR1 MDHEN, CDR2 SYDVKM. The CDR3 has 14 residues. Between the trimmed V and J ends, which lost 3 bases and 3 bases, there was a span of 12 bases. The chain's CDR3 is CASSFLGANYEQYF. The CDR3 DNA sequence: TGTGCCAGCAGTTTCCTGGGGGCTAACTACGAGCAGTACTTC.

This rearrangement joins TRBV18 to TRBJ2-2; D possibly corresponds to TRBD1 (5 bases). Germline CDR1 KGHSH, CDR2 LQKENI. CDR3 length: 13 amino acids. V shed 3 bases and J shed 7 bases, with 9 bases lying between them. The CDR3: CASSPRAGGELFF. CDR3 in DNA: TGTGCCAGCTCACCCAGGGCTGGCGGGGAGCTGTTTTTT.

This clone was found a few times. This sequence joins TRBV4-3 and TRBJ2-1, with 15 bases identical to TRBD2. Germline trimming cut 3 bases from V and 7 bases from J; bases unmatched to any gene: 13. The CDR3 runs to 19 residues. Looked up from germline, CDR1 is LGHNA and CDR2 is YSLEER. The CDR3 region has the DNA TGCGCCAGCAGCCAGATGGGACCTGGACTAGCGGGAGGGAGGAATGAGCAGTTCTTC. Translated, it gives CASSQMGPGLAGGRNEQFF.

The chain employs TRBV7-2 and TRBJ1-2; D is unclear. CDR3 length: 14 amino acids. Germline CDR1 and CDR2: SGHTA and FQGNSA. Trimming took off 5 bases at V and 0 bases at J, with 10 bases between the two ends. In nucleotides, the CDR3 is TGTGCCAGCAGCCCAGGACTGGCTAACTATGGCTACACCTTC. This sequence encodes CASSPGLANYGYTF.

About this clone itself: This sample also contains other DNA sequences that code for the same CDR3. V usage is TRBV5-1 and J usage is TRBJ2-7; TRBD1 is a possible D gene (5 bases). The germline CDR1 and CDR2 sequences are SGHRS and YFSETQ. There are 13 residues in the CDR3. V lost 0 bases to trimming and J lost 4 bases, with 8 bases between them. The CDR3, as DNA: TGCGCCAGCAGCTTGGAGGGGTTGTACGAGCAGTACTTC. Protein sequence: CASSLEGLYEQYF.

The J gene is TRBJ1-1, the V gene TRBV25-1; maybe TRBD1 (5 bases). Between the trimmed V and J ends, which lost 6 bases and 0 bases, there was a span of 11 bases. The CDR3 runs to 14 residues. CDR1 MGHDK and CDR2 SYGVNS come from the germline V gene. The CDR3 here is CASSGGDVNTEAFF. CDR3 coding DNA: TGTGCCAGCAGCGGAGGGGACGTGAACACTGAAGCTTTCTTT.

The chain joins TRBV19 to TRBJ2-2, with 12 bases that match TRBD1. The CDR3 extends over 17 amino acids. Trimming removed 4 bases from V and 6 bases from J; junction bases left unmatched: 9. CDR1 and CDR2 (germline): LNHDA, SQIVND (reference sequence). CDR3: CASSNRDRGRRPGELFF. As DNA, the CDR3 is TGTGCCAGTAGTAACCGGGACAGGGGGCGGAGGCCCGGGGAGCTGTTTTTT. The full variable domain, completed using reference TRBV19 and TRBJ2-2, is DGGITQSPKYLFRKEGQNVTLSCEQNLNHDAMYWYRQDPGQGLRLIYYSQIVNDFQKGDIAEGYSVSREKKESFPLTVTSAQKNPTAFYLCASSNRDRGRRPGELFFGEGSRLTVL.

This chain joins TRBV24-1 and TRBJ1-2; TRBD1 matches 7 bases. Germline CDR1 reads KGHDR; CDR2 reads SFDVKD. Trimming at V came to 4 bases and at J to 3 bases, leaving 4 bases not matched to a gene. The CDR3 contains 14 residues. The CDR3 is CATSDGQEDYGYTF. CDR3 DNA sequence: TGTGCCACCAGTGACGGACAGGAGGACTATGGCTACACCTTC.

The CDR3 is CASSFDGEPYEKLFF. DNA for the CDR3: TGTGCCAGCAGCTTTGACGGGGAGCCCTACGAAAAACTGTTTTTT. The chain couples TRBV7-2 to TRBJ1-4; D not resolved. The V gene's germline CDR1 is SGHTA and CDR2 FQGNSA. With 3 bases removed from V and 8 bases from J, the gap between germline ends came to 16 bases. The CDR3 is made up of 15 amino acids.